This T cell receptor (beta chain) comes out of a study of CD8 T cells in ankylosing spondylitis. Deletions cut 3 bases from V and 0 bases from J, with 11 bases between. Germline CDR1 SGDLS, CDR2 YYNGEE. This CDR3 contains 15 residues. At least ten counts were recorded for this clonotype. TCRdb redid the calling of the 5' RACE reads with MiXCR, one entry per CDR3 protein. The sample shows 9,700 or so distinct CDR3 sequences, 5% to 6.5% of them seen only once. Sequenced: blood, either unsorted or a sorted T cell fraction (not recorded which). The chain uses TRBV9 and TRBJ2-3; D possibly corresponds to TRBD2 (5 bases). The sequence came from a female donor with ankylosing spondylitis or in good health (not recorded which). CDR3 in DNA: TGTGCCAGCAGCGACGAGCGGTTTAGCACAGATACGCAGTATTTT. It encodes CASSDERFSTDTQYF.